This T cell receptor beta chain appears in the sequencing data of a study of blood T cells in healthy people across ages. Study-level results: In these data, TCR beta diversity tracked strongly with naive T cell percentage.

In regard to this clonotype: Its antigen is unidentified.

Donors gave about 10 milliliters of peripheral blood apiece. The authors ran a second PCR of about 7 to 11 cycles using a sample-barcoded 5' primer and a J-beta primer mix. Tagging of each cDNA molecule was performed by a template-switch adaptor with 12 random nucleotides. From the 5' RACE reads, TCRdb called clonotypes with MiXCR, one entry per CDR3 protein. The sample has roughly 1.4 million distinct CDR3 sequences, 45% to 70% seen once. Sequencing was carried out using blood. This sequence was found in a man aged 18 to 30 in good health.

CDR3 nucleotide sequence: TGTGCCACCAGGGGCGAGGGGGCGGAAAACTATGGCTACACCTTC. Protein product: CATRGEGAENYGYTF. The V and J genes are TRBV15 and TRBJ1-2; 7 bases align to TRBD1. The V gene end was trimmed by 6 bases and the J gene end by 2 bases; junction bases not matched to a gene: 9. The CDR3 length is 15 residues. CDR1 and CDR2 (germline): LNHNV, YYDKDF (reference sequence).